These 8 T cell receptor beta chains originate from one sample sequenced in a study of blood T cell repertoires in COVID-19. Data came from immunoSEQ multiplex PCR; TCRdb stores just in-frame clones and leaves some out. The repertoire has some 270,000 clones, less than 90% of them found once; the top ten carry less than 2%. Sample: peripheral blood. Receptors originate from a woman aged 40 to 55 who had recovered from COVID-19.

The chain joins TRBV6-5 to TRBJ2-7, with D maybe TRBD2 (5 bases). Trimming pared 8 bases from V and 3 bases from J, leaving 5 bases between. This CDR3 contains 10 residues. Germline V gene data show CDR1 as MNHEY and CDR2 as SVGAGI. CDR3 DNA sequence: TGTGCCAGCGGGAGCTACGAGCAGTACTTC. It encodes CASGSYEQYF.

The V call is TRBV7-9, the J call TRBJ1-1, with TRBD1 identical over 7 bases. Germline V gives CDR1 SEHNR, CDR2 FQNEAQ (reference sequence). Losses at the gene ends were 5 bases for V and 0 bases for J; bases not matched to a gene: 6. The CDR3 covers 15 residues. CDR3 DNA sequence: TGTGCCAGCAGCCACCGGGACAGAGTGAACACTGAAGCTTTCTTT. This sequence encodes CASSHRDRVNTEAFF.

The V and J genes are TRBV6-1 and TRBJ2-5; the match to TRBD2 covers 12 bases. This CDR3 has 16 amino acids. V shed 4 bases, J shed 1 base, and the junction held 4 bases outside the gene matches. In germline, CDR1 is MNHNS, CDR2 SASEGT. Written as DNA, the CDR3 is TGTGCCAGCAGTGCCACTAGCGGGGGGTTCCAAGAGACCCAGTACTTC. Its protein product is CASSATSGGFQETQYF.

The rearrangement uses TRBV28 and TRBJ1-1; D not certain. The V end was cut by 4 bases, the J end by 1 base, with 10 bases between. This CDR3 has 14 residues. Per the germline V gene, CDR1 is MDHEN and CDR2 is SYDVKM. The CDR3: CASSWYSSNTEAFF. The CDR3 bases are TGTGCCAGCAGTTGGTACAGCTCGAACACTGAAGCTTTCTTT.

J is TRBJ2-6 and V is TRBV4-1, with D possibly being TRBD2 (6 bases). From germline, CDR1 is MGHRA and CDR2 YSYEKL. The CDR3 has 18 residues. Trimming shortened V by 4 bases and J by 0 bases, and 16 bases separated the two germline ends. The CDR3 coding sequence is TGCGCCAGCAGCCCACGGGAGTCCCGGGGCTCTGGGGCCAACGTCCTGACTTTC. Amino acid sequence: CASSPRESRGSGANVLTF.

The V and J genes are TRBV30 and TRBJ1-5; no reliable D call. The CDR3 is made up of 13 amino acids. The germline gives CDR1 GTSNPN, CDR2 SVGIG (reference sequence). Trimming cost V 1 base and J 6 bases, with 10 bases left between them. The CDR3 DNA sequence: TGTGCCTGGAGTGGACGGGTGGGTCAGCCCCAGCATTTT. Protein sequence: CAWSGRVGQPQHF.

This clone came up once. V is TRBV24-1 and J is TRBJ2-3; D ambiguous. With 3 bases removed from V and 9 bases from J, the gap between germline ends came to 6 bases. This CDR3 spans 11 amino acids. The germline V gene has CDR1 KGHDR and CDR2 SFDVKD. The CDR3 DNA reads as TGTGCCACCAGTGATCCCCCAACGCAGTATTTT. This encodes CATSDPPTQYF.

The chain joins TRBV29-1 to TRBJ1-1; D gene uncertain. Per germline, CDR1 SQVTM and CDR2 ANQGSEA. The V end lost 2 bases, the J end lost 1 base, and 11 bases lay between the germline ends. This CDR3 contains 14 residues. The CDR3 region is CSVELVRRNTEAFF. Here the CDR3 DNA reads TGCAGCGTTGAACTGGTCCGGAGGAACACTGAAGCTTTCTTT. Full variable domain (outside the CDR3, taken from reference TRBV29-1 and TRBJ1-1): SAVISQKPSRDICQRGTSLTIQCQVDSQVTMMFWYRQQPGQSLTLIATANQGSEATYESGFVIDKFPISRPNLTFSTLTVSNMSPEDSSIYLCSVELVRRNTEAFFGQGTRLTVV.